This TCR beta chain was captured in a study of blood T cell repertoires in COVID-19. Background on the study: Acute and convalescent COVID-19 specimens originated in the United States, Italy and Spain.

Original processing notes: Counts of nucleated cells, estimated from reference gene primer amplification, were obtained. The method was immunoSEQ multiplex PCR; TCRdb's version includes in-frame clones alone and lacks a portion of them. The V and J calls and clone size come from that table; D and trimming were worked out from the DNA. Altogether fewer than 300,000 clones are present, around nine tenths being singletons, with the ten largest covering about 9.2%. Trimming took off 4 bases at V and 6 bases at J, with 8 bases between the two ends. The V gene's germline CDR1 is SEHNR and CDR2 FQNEAQ (reference sequence). The CDR3 runs to 12 residues.

This TCR derives from a man between 35 and 55 years old who had recovered from COVID-19. V is TRBV7-9 and J is TRBJ2-3, with unresolved D. Sequences were obtained from peripheral blood. The CDR3 protein is CASSYRTDTQYF. CDR3 nucleotide sequence: TGTGCCAGCAGCTACAGAACTGATACGCAGTATTTT.